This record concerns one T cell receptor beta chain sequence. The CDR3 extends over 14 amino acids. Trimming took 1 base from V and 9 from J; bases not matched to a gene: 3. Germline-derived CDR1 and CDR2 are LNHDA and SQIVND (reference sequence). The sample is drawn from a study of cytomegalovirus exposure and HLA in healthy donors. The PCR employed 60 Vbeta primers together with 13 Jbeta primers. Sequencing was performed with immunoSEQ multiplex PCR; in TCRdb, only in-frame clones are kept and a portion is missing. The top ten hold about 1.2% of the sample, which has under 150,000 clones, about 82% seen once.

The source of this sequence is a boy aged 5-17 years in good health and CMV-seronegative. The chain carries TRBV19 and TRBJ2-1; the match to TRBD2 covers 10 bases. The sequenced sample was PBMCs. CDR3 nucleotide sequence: TGTGCCAGTAGTATAGGGACTAGCGGAAGTGAGCAGTTCTTC. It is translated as CASSIGTSGSEQFF. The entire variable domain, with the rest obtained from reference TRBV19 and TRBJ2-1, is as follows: DGGITQSPKYLFRKEGQNVTLSCEQNLNHDAMYWYRQDPGQGLRLIYYSQIVNDFQKGDIAEGYSVSREKKESFPLTVTSAQKNPTAFYLCASSIGTSGSEQFFGPGTRLTVL.